Here is one TCR beta chain with its context. The specificity of this receptor is unknown. Per-base quality was not reported, and no clone a single base away is much larger than it. This specimen belongs to a study of T cell responses to AZD1222 COVID-19 vaccine (dated by TCRdb to the early 2020s). Some background on the complete study: AZD1222 recipients whose second dose came at about 4 weeks and those whose second dose came at about 12 weeks were combined into one group, since spike-specific TCR depth and breadth did not differ between the two schedules. A total of 233 trial participants underwent TCR sequencing, of whom approximately 200 had received two doses of AZD1222 and about 25 had received two doses of the MenACWY control vaccine. Trial participants were enrolled by age into 18-55, 56-69 and 70-plus year subgroups, with approximately 150, 28 and 58 TCR-sequenced participants respectively.

Study-wide findings and limitations: A significant rise in spike-specific TCR breadth and depth was observed after two AZD1222 doses relative to day 0 and relative to MenACWY recipients. The whole spike protein was spanned by vaccine-associated CD4 TCRs, and dominant responses were seen in regions 160-218 and 743-854. Because no samples from the day 14 peak response were available, repertoires could be characterized only after the peak T cell response. Reportedly, almost half of the unique spike-specific TCRs recognized epitopes lying outside the regions that are mutated in the B.1.351 and B.1.1.7 variants. Participants were mostly white British, with more females than males. The authors suggested clonal diversity may have been underestimated. The 56-69-year group was small, and its depth increase did not reach significance, likely because of low power. Only 5 to 7 AZD1222 recipients were SARS-CoV-2 seropositive at baseline, limiting conclusions about previously exposed vaccinees.

CDR1 and CDR2 (LGHDT, YNNKEL) derive from the germline V gene (reference sequence). There are 13 amino acids in the CDR3, from cysteine to phenylalanine inclusive. The read is trimmed to its CDR3 DNA, 39 bases read in frame from base 1. The junction carries 11 bases between V and J, which are trimmed by 6 bases and 3 bases respectively. Interpreted using the paper, the time point label stands for: baseline before first vaccination. Samples from vaccinated people were obtained from the UK trials COV001 and COV002, which included a single-blind randomized controlled phase 2/3 trial of AZD1222 (ChAdOx1 nCoV-19) in healthy adults. For TCRbeta chain sequencing, PBMC samples were collected from trial participants at day 0 and at day 28 after the second dose. The CDR3 regions of human TCRbeta chains were analyzed by immunosequencing. Under the source paper's analysis protocol: Repertoire TCRs were matched against a reference library of SARS-CoV-2-specific TCRs generated with the MIRA antigen-specificity platform. Breadth was defined as the fraction of unique TCRs that were SARS-CoV-2-associated. Depth was defined as the fraction of total T cells that were SARS-CoV-2-associated. Using the MIRA data, every spike-specific TCR was mapped to the spike region that the TCR reacted to and assigned to either a CD4 or a CD8 class. Log10-transformed breadth and depth values were compared by one-way ANOVA with Sidak's multiple comparisons tests. TCRdb carries this immuneACCESS record with in-frame sequences only. Its versions omit some clonotypes, under half of them owing to an unresolved V gene in the studies checked, with the rest unexplained. Clone size and V and J calls were adopted from that table, with D and trimming inferred from the DNA. For this sample the table gives fewer than 90,000 clones, of which roughly 87% were detected only once. Roughly a quarter of the sample is held by the ten biggest clonotypes.

The TCR was taken from an adult in good health. The receptor chain draws on TRBV3-1 (or the pseudogene TRBV3-2) and TRBJ2-5; confidence is insufficient to name the D gene. This material consisted of peripheral blood, taken on day 0 of AZD1222 vaccination. Here the CDR3 is given as CASRSGREETQYF. The DNA sequence is as follows: TGTGCCAGCAGGTCAGGCCGGGAAGAGACCCAGTACTTC.